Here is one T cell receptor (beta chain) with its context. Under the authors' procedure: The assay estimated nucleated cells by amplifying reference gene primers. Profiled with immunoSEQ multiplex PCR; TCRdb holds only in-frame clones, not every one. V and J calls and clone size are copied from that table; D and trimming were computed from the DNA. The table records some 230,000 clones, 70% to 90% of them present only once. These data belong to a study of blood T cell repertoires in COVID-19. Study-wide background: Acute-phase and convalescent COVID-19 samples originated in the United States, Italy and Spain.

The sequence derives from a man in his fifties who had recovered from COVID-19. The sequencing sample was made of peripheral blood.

The CDR3 region has the DNA TGCGCCAGCAGCCCAGAAGGACAGATGAACACTGAAGCTTTCTTT. Protein product: CASSPEGQMNTEAFF. This chain connects TRBV5-1 to TRBJ1-1; TRBD1 is a possible D gene (6 bases). The CDR3 extends over 15 amino acids. The V end lost 4 bases, the J end lost 0 bases, and 13 bases lay between the germline ends. CDR1 SGHRS and CDR2 YFSETQ come from the germline V gene. The variable domain in full, with the rest retrieved from reference TRBV5-1 and TRBJ1-1, is KAGVTQTPRYLIKTRGQQVTLSCSPISGHRSVSWYQQTPGQGLQFLFEYFSETQRNKGNFPGRFSGRQFSNSRSEMNVSTLELGDSALYLCASSPEGQMNTEAFFGQGTRLTVV.